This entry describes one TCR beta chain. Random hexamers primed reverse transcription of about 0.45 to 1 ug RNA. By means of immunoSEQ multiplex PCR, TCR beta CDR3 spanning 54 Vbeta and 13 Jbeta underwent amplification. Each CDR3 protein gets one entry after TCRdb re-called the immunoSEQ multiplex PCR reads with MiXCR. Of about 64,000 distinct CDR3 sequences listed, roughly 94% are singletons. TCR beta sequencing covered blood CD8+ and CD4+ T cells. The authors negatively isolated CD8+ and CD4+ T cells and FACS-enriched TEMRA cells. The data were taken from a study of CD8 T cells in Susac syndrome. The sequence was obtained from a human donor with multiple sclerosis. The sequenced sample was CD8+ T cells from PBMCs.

The CDR3, as DNA: TGTGCCAGCAGCTTAGCTGGACCGTCGGAGGAGCAGTACTTC. Its protein product is CASSLAGPSEEQYF. The chain recombines TRBV7-9 with TRBJ2-7, with D uncertain. Trimming removed 0 bases from V and 7 bases from J, with 13 bases in between. Germline CDR1 is SEHNR and CDR2 is FQNEAQ (reference sequence). The CDR3 spans 14 residues. The full variable domain, completed using reference TRBV7-9 and TRBJ2-7, is DTGVSQNPRHKITKRGQNVTFRCDPISEHNRLYWYRQTLGQGPEFLTYFQNEAQLEKSRLLSDRFSAERPKGSFSTLEIQRTEQGDSAMYLCASSLAGPSEEQYFGPGTRLTVT.